Listed below are T cell receptor beta chains from one sample, sequenced in a study of cytomegalovirus exposure and HLA in healthy donors. Profiled with immunoSEQ multiplex PCR; TCRdb holds only in-frame clones, not every one. This sample yields roughly 100,000 clones, of which roughly 71% are seen a single time; approximately 5% belongs to the top ten. The sample taken for sequencing was PBMCs. Receptors originate from a woman in her forties in good health and CMV-seronegative. Both conserved end residues are trimmed from each CDR3. A D gene is named only where the DNA matches it firmly.

TRBV4-2	NA	TRBJ1-3	ASSQEKGGGNTIY
TRBV4-3	NA	TRBJ1-1	ASSLQGSDTEAF
TRBV7-6	NA	TRBJ1-1	ASSLMQGNTEAF
TRBV5-1	NA	TRBJ1-6	ASSSGEGILSPLH
TRBV4-2	TRBD2	TRBJ2-5	ASSQVPAGEPRQY
TRBV4-1	NA	TRBJ2-1	ASSQEGRVNEQF
TRBV7-2	TRBD1	TRBJ2-5	ASSFTGAETQY
TRBV19	TRBD1	TRBJ1-1	ASSIGQGRNTEAF
TRBV5-1	TRBD1	TRBJ1-1	ASSLIQGGTEAF
TRBV4-2	NA	TRBJ2-7	ASSQVVTASYEQY
TRBV18	NA	TRBJ2-7	ASSPGPAGEQY
TRBV28	TRBD1	TRBJ1-1	ASRDQTGGDTEAF
TRBV13	NA	TRBJ1-5	ASSLAENQPQH
TRBV19	NA	TRBJ1-1	ATSPLRGMNTEAF
TRBV7-2	NA	TRBJ1-6	ASSLGGGAGSPLH
TRBV5-8	NA	TRBJ2-4	ASSTGQRIAKNIQY
TRBV4-1	TRBD2	TRBJ2-7	ASSQEYASGYEQY
TRBV2	TRBD2	TRBJ2-3	ASSASGGIDTQY
TRBV30	TRBD1	TRBJ1-2	AWSVPPTGRKCT
TRBV12-1	NA	TRBJ1-2	ASSCLWGQGGWYGYT
TRBV5-1	NA	TRBJ1-4	ASRGRGSTNEKLF
TRBV29-1	NA	TRBJ1-2	SVGWTVPNGYT
TRBV6-5	NA	TRBJ1-2	ASRPTGSPGYT
TRBV18	NA	TRBJ1-4	ASSPLGGSGRNNEKLF
TRBV7-7	NA	TRBJ2-5	ASEALGGGVQETQY
TRBV11-2	TRBD1	TRBJ2-1	ASSRRRDSYNEQF
TRBV5-1	TRBD2	TRBJ2-1	ASSMGGGGKDNEQF
TRBV28	TRBD2	TRBJ2-7	ASSFRSGWEGYEQY
TRBV5-1	TRBD1	TRBJ1-1	ASSRDRGSRAAEAF
TRBV4-1	TRBD1	TRBJ1-4	ASSETGGKANEKLF
TRBV19	NA	TRBJ2-7	ASSISTSGYEQY
TRBV5-1	TRBD1	TRBJ2-7	ASSLQLGTDYEQY
TRBV5-5	NA	TRBJ2-3	ASSFERGDTQY
TRBV7-9	NA	TRBJ1-4	ASSLFGRTNEKLF
TRBV2	TRBD2	TRBJ2-1	ASGGLAGVDEQF
TRBV7-8	TRBD1	TRBJ1-2	ASSSLTGGDGYT
TRBV5-1	TRBD1	TRBJ1-2	ASSDRGLNYGYT
TRBV19	NA	TRBJ1-1	ASSRGNTEAF
TRBV25-1	NA	TRBJ2-1	ASSDGPLEQF
TRBV5-6	NA	TRBJ2-1	ASSSDSYNEQF
TRBV6-5	NA	TRBJ1-5	ASRKTLNQPQH
TRBV10-2	TRBD2	TRBJ2-5	ASGLAGQETQY
TRBV6-5	NA	TRBJ1-1	ASSYPQGNTEAF
TRBV7-9	TRBD1	TRBJ2-3	ASSFKGALLDTQY
TRBV4-1	TRBD2	TRBJ2-7	ASSQDPSGGYEQY
TRBV27	NA	TRBJ1-6	ASSLGTYSPLH
TRBV4-1	NA	TRBJ1-1	ASSQGDGLMNTEAF
TRBV7-6	TRBD1	TRBJ2-7	ASSGRGQDPYEQY
TRBV9	NA	TRBJ2-1	ASSVMGSGYNEQF
TRBV6-5	TRBD1	TRBJ2-7	ASRRGTGSYEQY
TRBV6-1	NA	TRBJ2-7	ASSIVGGISYEQY
TRBV11-2	TRBD2	TRBJ2-5	ASRISGGPVETQY
TRBV2	NA	TRBJ2-7	ASSEQGYSYEQY
TRBV4-1	NA	TRBJ2-3	ASSQDPLAGSQY
TRBV2	NA	TRBJ1-1	ASRIYRNMNTEAF
TRBV15	TRBD2	TRBJ2-2	ATSVRGGRAGELF
TRBV19	NA	TRBJ1-5	ASSIPPTPSKAGPQH
TRBV4-1	TRBD2	TRBJ2-5	ASSQDKGTSSGGKTQY
TRBV9	NA	TRBJ1-2	ASSAHPSGEYGYT